This T cell receptor (beta chain) was found in a study of identical twins. In this sample, this clonotype turned up many times. The target antigen is unknown. Study-level findings and limits: Researchers reported weaker excess twin sharing in beta out-of-frame sequences.

Using its own MiXCR run on the 5' RACE reads, TCRdb lists one record per CDR3 protein. The table lists about 340,000 distinct CDR3 sequences, 9% to 15% of them singletons. The CDR3 sequence is 18 residues long. Germline V gene data show CDR1 as LGHDT and CDR2 as YNNKEL (reference sequence). V was pared by 1 base and J by 2 bases, with 19 bases between. These data also formed part of another study, on yellow fever vaccine responses in identical twins. According to that study: As reported, the vaccine T cell response of twins seemed partly convergent and partly personalized.

The chain uses TRBV3-1 and TRBJ2-3, with a possible D match to TRBD2 (6 bases). Sample: CD8+ T cells sorted from blood. This TCR was sampled from a woman aged 18-29 years in good health. The CDR3 DNA is TGTGCCAGCAGCCAAGTTGTCCGCCGGGACTCCACCACAGATACGCAGTATTTT. This codes for CASSQVVRRDSTTDTQYF.